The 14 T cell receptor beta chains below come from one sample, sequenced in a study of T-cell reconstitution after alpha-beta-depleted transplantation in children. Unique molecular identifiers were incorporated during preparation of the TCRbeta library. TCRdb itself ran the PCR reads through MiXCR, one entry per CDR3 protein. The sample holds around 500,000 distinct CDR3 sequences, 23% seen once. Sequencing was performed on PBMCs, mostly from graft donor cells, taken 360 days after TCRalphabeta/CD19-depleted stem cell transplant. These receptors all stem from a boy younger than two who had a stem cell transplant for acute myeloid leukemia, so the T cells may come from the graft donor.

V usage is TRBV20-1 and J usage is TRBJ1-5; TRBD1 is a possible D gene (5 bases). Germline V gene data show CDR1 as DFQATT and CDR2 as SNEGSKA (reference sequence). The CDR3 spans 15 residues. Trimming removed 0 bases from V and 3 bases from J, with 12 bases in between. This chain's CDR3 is CSAREAGTVNQPQHF. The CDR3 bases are TGCAGTGCTAGAGAAGCAGGGACGGTCAATCAGCCCCAGCATTTT.

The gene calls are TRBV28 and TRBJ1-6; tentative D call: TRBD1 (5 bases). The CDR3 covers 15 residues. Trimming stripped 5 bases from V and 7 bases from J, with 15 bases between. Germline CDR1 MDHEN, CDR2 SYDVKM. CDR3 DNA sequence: TGTGCCAGCAGTCCAAGGGGTGTTGGGAATTCACCCCTCCACTTT. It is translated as CASSPRGVGNSPLHF.

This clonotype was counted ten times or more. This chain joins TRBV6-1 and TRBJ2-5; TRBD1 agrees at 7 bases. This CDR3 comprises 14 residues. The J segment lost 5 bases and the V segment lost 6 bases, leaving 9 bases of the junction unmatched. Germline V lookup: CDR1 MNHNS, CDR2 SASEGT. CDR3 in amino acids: CASSHDRARETQYF. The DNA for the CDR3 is TGTGCCAGCAGCCATGACAGGGCGAGGGAGACCCAGTACTTC.

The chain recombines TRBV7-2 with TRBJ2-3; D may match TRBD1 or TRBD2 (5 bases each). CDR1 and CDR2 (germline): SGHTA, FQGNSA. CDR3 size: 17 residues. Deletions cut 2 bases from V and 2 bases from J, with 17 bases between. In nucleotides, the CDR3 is TGTGCCAGCAGCTTATGGGACCGCCGATTCCCCACAGATACGCAGTATTTT. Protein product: CASSLWDRRFPTDTQYF.

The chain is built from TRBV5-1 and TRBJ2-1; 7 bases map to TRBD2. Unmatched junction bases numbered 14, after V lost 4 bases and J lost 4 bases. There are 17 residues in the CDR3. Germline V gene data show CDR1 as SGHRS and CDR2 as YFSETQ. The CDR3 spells CASSLRTRIDGYNEQFF. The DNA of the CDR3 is TGCGCCAGCAGCCTCCGGACTAGAATCGATGGTTACAATGAGCAGTTCTTC. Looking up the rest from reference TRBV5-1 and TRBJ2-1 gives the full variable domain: KAGVTQTPRYLIKTRGQQVTLSCSPISGHRSVSWYQQTPGQGLQFLFEYFSETQRNKGNFPGRFSGRQFSNSRSEMNVSTLELGDSALYLCASSLRTRIDGYNEQFFGPGTRLTVL.

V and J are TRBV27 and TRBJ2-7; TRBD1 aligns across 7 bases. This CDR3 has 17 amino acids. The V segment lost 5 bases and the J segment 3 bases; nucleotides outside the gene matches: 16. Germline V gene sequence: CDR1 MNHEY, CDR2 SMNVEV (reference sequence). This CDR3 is CASSQRLSGTVFYEQYF. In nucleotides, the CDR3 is TGTGCCAGCAGTCAGCGACTATCCGGGACAGTCTTCTACGAGCAGTACTTC.

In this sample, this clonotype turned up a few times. CDR3 bases: TGTGCCAGCAGTGACTCGAAACGGGGGGTCCTTTCTGAGCAGTTCTTC. It translates to CASSDSKRGVLSEQFF. V gene TRBV6-4 combines with J gene TRBJ2-1; the match to TRBD2 covers 7 bases. The CDR3 has 16 amino acids. Germline lookup yields CDR1 MRHNA and CDR2 SNTAGT. Trimming at V came to 0 bases and at J to 9 bases, leaving 11 bases not matched to a gene.

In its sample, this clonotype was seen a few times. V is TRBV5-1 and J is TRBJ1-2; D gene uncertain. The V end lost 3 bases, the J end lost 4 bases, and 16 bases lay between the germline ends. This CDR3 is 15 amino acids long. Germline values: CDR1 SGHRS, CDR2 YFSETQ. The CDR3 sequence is CASSSGLAGVYGYTF. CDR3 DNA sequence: TGCGCCAGCAGCTCCGGACTTGCGGGAGTCTATGGCTACACCTTC.

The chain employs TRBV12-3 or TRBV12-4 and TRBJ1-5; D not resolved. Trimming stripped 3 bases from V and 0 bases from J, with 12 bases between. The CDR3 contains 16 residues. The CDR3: CASSFSWQSSNQPQHF. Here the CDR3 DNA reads TGTGCCAGCAGTTTCTCCTGGCAATCTAGCAATCAGCCCCAGCATTTT.

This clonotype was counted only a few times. CDR3 region: CSVFRQGARHFYNSPLHF. The CDR3 coding sequence is TGCAGTGTCTTTCGACAGGGGGCGAGACACTTTTATAATTCACCCCTCCACTTT. V usage is TRBV20-1 and J usage is TRBJ1-6; TRBD1 matches at 10 bases. The germline V gene encodes CDR1 DFQATT and CDR2 SNEGSKA (reference sequence). V was clipped by 7 bases and J by 4 bases; unmatched bases: 16. CDR3 length equals 18 residues.

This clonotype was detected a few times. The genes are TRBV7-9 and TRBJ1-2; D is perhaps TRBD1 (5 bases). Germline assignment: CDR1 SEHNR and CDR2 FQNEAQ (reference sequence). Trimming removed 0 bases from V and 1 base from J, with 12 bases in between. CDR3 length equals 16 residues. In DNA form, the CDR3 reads TGTGCCAGCAGCTTAGCTGGGACCTTGATTAACTATGGCTACACCTTC. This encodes CASSLAGTLINYGYTF.

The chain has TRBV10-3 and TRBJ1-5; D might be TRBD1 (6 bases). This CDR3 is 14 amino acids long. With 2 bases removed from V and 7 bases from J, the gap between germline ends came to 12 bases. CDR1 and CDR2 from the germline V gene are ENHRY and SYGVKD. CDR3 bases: TGTGCCATCAGTGAGAGTACAGGGATGCAGCCCCAGCATTTT. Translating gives CAISESTGMQPQHF.

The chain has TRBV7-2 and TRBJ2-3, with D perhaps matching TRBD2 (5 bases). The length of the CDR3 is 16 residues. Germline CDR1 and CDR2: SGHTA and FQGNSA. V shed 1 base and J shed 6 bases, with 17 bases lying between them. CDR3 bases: TGTGCCAGCAGCTTAGGTATCAGAAAAGTAGCGGATACGCAGTATTTT. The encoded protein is CASSLGIRKVADTQYF.

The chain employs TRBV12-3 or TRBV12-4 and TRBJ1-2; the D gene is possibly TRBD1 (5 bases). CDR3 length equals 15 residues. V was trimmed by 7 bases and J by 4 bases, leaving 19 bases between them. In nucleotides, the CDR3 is TGTGCCAGCACCCCCCATAGGGGTTTAGGCTATGGCTACACCTTC. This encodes CASTPHRGLGYGYTF.